The 20 T cell receptor beta chains reported below all come from one sample, sequenced in a study of identical twins. TCRdb recomputed calls from the 5' RACE reads with MiXCR, one row per CDR3 protein. The table lists 690,000 or so distinct CDR3 sequences, roughly 6% of them singletons. The specimen was naive T cells sorted from blood. These receptors all come from a man younger than 35 in good health.

The table lists this clonotype with many counts. The CDR3 region has the DNA TGTGCCAGCAGTGGGACTAGCGGGATTATAAACATTCAGTACTTC. Translation: CASSGTSGIINIQYF. This chain joins TRBV12-3 or TRBV12-4 and TRBJ2-4; TRBD2 matches at 13 bases. V lost 5 bases and J lost 6; bases outside the gene matches: 4. This CDR3 spans 15 amino acids.

This clonotype has ten or more counts. V is TRBV29-1 and J is TRBJ1-1; D ambiguous. The CDR3 runs to 12 residues. V was clipped by 8 bases and J by 5 bases, with 15 bases between them. Germline CDR1 and CDR2: SQVTM and ANQGSEA. The CDR3 sequence is CSSLTSRTEAFF. For the CDR3, the DNA is TGCAGCTCCTTGACAAGTCGGACTGAAGCTTTCTTT.

This clonotype has only a few counts. The rearrangement links TRBV20-1 to TRBJ1-5; the D is unclear. The CDR3 is 13 residues long. V was trimmed by 6 bases and J by 0 bases, leaving 9 bases between them. Germline V gene sequence: CDR1 DFQATT, CDR2 SNEGSKA (reference sequence). The CDR3 coding sequence is TGCAGTGCCACGGGATATAGCAATCAGCCCCAGCATTTT. Protein product: CSATGYSNQPQHF.

The table lists this clonotype with many counts. The CDR3: CSAKDRVGEKLFF. The CDR3 coding sequence is TGCAGTGCTAAAGACAGGGTGGGTGAAAAACTGTTTTTT. The chain uses TRBV20-1 and TRBJ1-4, with 7 bases matching TRBD1. Trimming cost V 4 bases and J 7 bases; bases outside gene matches: 6. Germline CDR1 DFQATT, CDR2 SNEGSKA (reference sequence). The CDR3 runs to 13 residues.

The gene calls are TRBV10-2 and TRBJ2-1; D is ambiguous. Per the germline V gene, CDR1 is WSHSY and CDR2 is SAAADI. The CDR3 sequence is 11 residues long. Trimming cost V 8 bases and J 3 bases, with 5 bases left between them. CDR3 DNA: TGCGCCAGCGGGATCTACAATGAGCAGTTCTTC. Amino acids: CASGIYNEQFF.

This clonotype occurred a few times. The chain has TRBV6-5 and TRBJ2-1; the match to TRBD1 covers 9 bases. Germline CDR1 reads MNHEY; CDR2 reads SVGAGI. This CDR3 has 15 amino acids. Germline trimming cut 2 bases from V and 7 bases from J; bases unmatched to any gene: 6. In DNA form, the CDR3 reads TGTGCCAGCAGTTACCGGACAGGGGCGATGAATGAGCAGTTCTTC. Its protein is CASSYRTGAMNEQFF.

This clonotype was seen at least ten times. The rearrangement joins TRBV12-3 or TRBV12-4 to TRBJ2-3, with TRBD2 matching over 11 bases. There are 16 residues in the CDR3. J lost 5 bases, V lost 3 bases, and 7 bases had no gene match. CDR3 sequence: CASSFSGRAVGDTQYF. The CDR3 nucleotides read TGTGCCAGCAGTTTTAGCGGGAGGGCCGTGGGAGATACGCAGTATTTT.

This clonotype came up many times. The chain carries TRBV12-3 or TRBV12-4 and TRBJ1-2; D gene uncertain. Between the trimmed V and J ends, which lost 3 bases and 8 bases, there was a span of 13 bases. The CDR3 consists of 13 residues. CDR3 residues: CASSLLELGGYTF. In DNA form, the CDR3 reads TGTGCCAGCAGTTTGTTGGAGCTGGGAGGCTACACCTTC.

This clonotype was picked up a small number of times. The rearrangement joins TRBV15 to TRBJ2-4; 12 bases line up with TRBD2. V trimming: 0 bases; J trimming: 4 bases; junction bases outside the gene matches: 4. Germline CDR1 reads LNHNV; CDR2 reads YYDKDF (reference sequence). CDR3 length equals 17 residues. The CDR3 coding sequence is TGTGCCACCAGCAGAGATCGCCTAGCGGGAGGGAAAAACATTCAGTACTTC. It is translated as CATSRDRLAGGKNIQYF.

This clonotype was observed a few times. V is TRBV6-1 and J is TRBJ1-2; D gene ambiguous. Germline CDR1 and CDR2: MNHNS and SASEGT. CDR3 size: 18 residues. V lost 6 bases, J lost 0 bases, and 23 bases lay in between. The CDR3 DNA is TGTGCCAGCAGACCGCCCGCTGGGGTTGAGGTGACTAACTATGGCTACACCTTC. Translation gives CASRPPAGVEVTNYGYTF.

This clonotype turned up a few times. The chain recombines TRBV30 with TRBJ2-1; D ambiguous. V lost 2 bases and J 10 bases, leaving 15 bases between the germline ends. Germline V CDR1 and CDR2: GTSNPN, SVGIG (reference sequence). The CDR3 has 13 residues. CDR3 amino acids: CAWSLQTETEQFF. DNA of the CDR3: TGTGCCTGGAGTCTCCAGACTGAAACAGAGCAGTTCTTC.

This clonotype was counted ten times or more. The chain links TRBV18 to TRBJ2-7; D perhaps matches TRBD2 (6 bases). Trimming left V 3 bases short and J 5 bases short, with 17 bases between. CDR1 is KGHSH, CDR2 LQKENI, per germline. The CDR3 is 15 residues long. CDR3 sequence: CASSPGGRRINEQYV. In DNA form, the CDR3 reads TGTGCCAGCTCACCGGGGGGACGGAGGATTAACGAGCAGTACGTC.

The table lists this clonotype with a few counts. The genes are TRBV20-1 and TRBJ1-5, with 9 nucleotides matching TRBD1. Unmatched junction bases numbered 12, after V lost 7 bases and J lost 2 bases. CDR3 length: 16 amino acids. Germline CDR1 DFQATT, CDR2 SNEGSKA (reference sequence). In nucleotides, the CDR3 is TGCAGTGTTCCCTCGGGACAGGGATTGGGCAATCAGCCCCAGCATTTT. Translating it yields CSVPSGQGLGNQPQHF.

This clonotype has a count of ten or more. The rearrangement uses TRBV6-1 and TRBJ1-3, with D unresolved. The CDR3 is 16 residues long. Trimming stripped 6 bases from V and 0 bases from J, with 15 bases between. The germline CDR1 and CDR2 sequences are MNHNS and SASEGT. The CDR3 sequence is CASRDLDAISGNTIYF. CDR3 coding DNA: TGTGCCAGCAGGGACCTCGACGCGATCTCTGGAAACACCATATATTTT.

The CDR3 coding sequence is TGTGCCACCGAGTCGAGGGGCGCGAGGGATGAGACCCAGTACTTC. Protein sequence: CATESRGARDETQYF. This sequence joins TRBV15 and TRBJ2-5; either TRBD1 or TRBD2 may supply D (5 bases each). The V gene's germline CDR1 is LNHNV and CDR2 YYDKDF (reference sequence). The CDR3 spans 15 residues. Trimming took off 8 bases at V and 5 bases at J, with 21 bases between the two ends.

This clonotype showed up just a few times. The V gene is TRBV4-2, the J gene TRBJ1-1, with D unresolved. V was pared by 0 bases and J by 0 bases, with 20 bases between. The CDR3 runs to 19 residues. Germline lookup yields CDR1 LGHNA and CDR2 YNFKEQ. CDR3 DNA: TGTGCCAGCAGCCAAGAGATTGGGCAGGTTGAGGGCTTGAACACTGAAGCTTTCTTT. Its protein product is CASSQEIGQVEGLNTEAFF.

In this sample, this clonotype turned up many times. The gene calls are TRBV5-1 and TRBJ2-1; TRBD2 matches at 9 bases. Trimming at V came to 4 bases and at J to 0 bases, leaving 11 bases not matched to a gene. The CDR3 sequence is 18 residues long. Germline V gives CDR1 SGHRS, CDR2 YFSETQ. Here the CDR3 DNA reads TGCGCCAGCAGCCCGAACTTCTCTAGCGGGACCTCCTACAATGAGCAGTTCTTC. As protein: CASSPNFSSGTSYNEQFF.

The sample holds many counts of this clonotype. The chain combines TRBV18 with TRBJ2-5; 9 bases are a match to TRBD1. The length of the CDR3 is 15 residues. Germline values: CDR1 KGHSH, CDR2 LQKENI. The V gene end was trimmed by 2 bases and the J gene end by 3 bases; junction bases not matched to a gene: 4. The DNA for the CDR3 is TGTGCCAGCTCACCAAAACAGGGGGCCAAAGAGACCCAGTACTTC. Translated, it gives CASSPKQGAKETQYF.

This clonotype was detected many times. This chain uses TRBV12-3 or TRBV12-4 with TRBJ1-2, with D possibly being TRBD1 (6 bases). CDR3 size: 12 residues. The V gene lost 7 bases and the J gene lost 8 bases, with 14 bases spanning the gap. The CDR3 DNA sequence: TGTGCCAGCACAATACAGGGAAAAGGCTACACCTTC. Residues: CASTIQGKGYTF.

The sample holds a few counts of this clonotype. The chain uses TRBV11-2 and TRBJ2-6, with D possibly called TRBD1 or TRBD2 (5 bases each). Germline lookup yields CDR1 SGHAT and CDR2 FQNNGV. V was pared by 4 bases and J by 0 bases, with 16 bases between. There are 18 residues in the CDR3. The CDR3 nucleotides are TGTGCCAGCAGCTCTCGGGGCAGGGCATACTCTGGGGCCAACGTCCTGACTTTC. It codes for CASSSRGRAYSGANVLTF.